The 9 T cell receptor beta chains below all came from one sample that was sequenced in a study of response to subunit inactivated influenza vaccine. MiXCR was run by TCRdb on the RT-PCR reads, yielding one entry per CDR3 protein. The sample records roughly 570,000 distinct CDR3 sequences, 10% to 15% being singletons. Material: PBMCs from blood, obtained about 40 days after vaccination. All receptors derive from a man between 50 and 59 years old who received an inactivated influenza vaccine.

This clonotype was seen only a few times. CDR3 protein: CSAAGTSGRAEQFF. The DNA for the CDR3 is TGCAGCGCCGCCGGGACTAGCGGGAGGGCTGAGCAGTTCTTC. The chain carries TRBV29-1 and TRBJ2-1; 16 bases agree with TRBD2. V lost 7 bases to trimming and J lost 9 bases; unmatched junction nucleotides: 6. The germline CDR1 and CDR2 sequences are SQVTM and ANQGSEA. The CDR3 runs 14 residues.

This clonotype was observed a handful of times. The chain combines TRBV10-3 with TRBJ2-3, with 12 bases fitting TRBD2. V trimming: 6 bases; J trimming: 4 bases; junction bases outside the gene matches: 8. This CDR3 region has 16 residues. From germline, CDR1 is ENHRY and CDR2 SYGVKD. The CDR3 spells CAIRETSGSFPDTQYF. The DNA of the CDR3 is TGTGCCATCAGGGAGACTAGCGGGAGTTTTCCAGATACGCAGTATTTT.

This clonotype was observed many times. The gene calls are TRBV20-1 and TRBJ2-5; 8 nucleotides line up with TRBD2. The CDR3 runs 13 residues. The trim removed 3 bases at V and 5 bases at J, leaving 5 bases unmatched. Germline loops: CDR1 DFQATT, CDR2 SNEGSKA (reference sequence). The CDR3, as DNA: TGCAGTGCTAGGGGGGGACTAGACGAGACCCAGTACTTC. Translated, it gives CSARGGLDETQYF.

This clonotype was observed many times. V usage is TRBV5-1 and J usage is TRBJ2-5; no clear D gene. V lost 4 bases to trimming and J lost 3 bases, with 4 bases between them. In germline, CDR1 is SGHRS, CDR2 YFSETQ. The CDR3 has 11 amino acids. The CDR3 nucleotides are TGCGCCAGCAGCGTCGAAGAGACCCAGTACTTC. It encodes CASSVEETQYF.

Only a few counts were recorded for this clonotype. The V and J genes are TRBV6-1 and TRBJ1-4; D gene uncertain. Germline lookup yields CDR1 MNHNS and CDR2 SASEGT. The germline V and J ends were trimmed by 0 bases and 8 bases, with 4 bases remaining between them. The CDR3 covers 12 residues. The CDR3 region has the DNA TGTGCCAGCAGTGAAGCTAGAGAAAAACTGTTTTTT. Translation gives CASSEAREKLFF.

In its sample, this clonotype was seen a few times. This rearrangement joins TRBV10-3 to TRBJ2-7, with 8 bases that match TRBD1. Germline-derived CDR1 and CDR2 are ENHRY and SYGVKD. The CDR3 extends over 13 amino acids. The V gene end was trimmed by 6 bases and the J gene end by 3 bases; junction bases not matched to a gene: 4. In DNA, the CDR3 is TGTGCCATCAGCGGACAGGGAAACTACGAGCAGTACTTC. Translation gives CAISGQGNYEQYF.

This clonotype was recorded many times. J is TRBJ2-2 and V is TRBV6-5; D is uncertain. V dropped 2 bases and J dropped 2 bases, with 9 bases sitting between them. The CDR3 spans 15 residues. The germline V gene has CDR1 MNHEY and CDR2 SVGAGI. The CDR3 here is CASSYGEPNTGELFF. The CDR3, as DNA: TGTGCCAGCAGTTACGGGGAACCTAACACCGGGGAGCTGTTTTTT.

This rearrangement joins TRBV11-1 to TRBJ2-3; no clear D. The CDR3 covers 13 residues. Germline CDR1 is SGHAT and CDR2 is FQDESV (reference sequence). The V and J ends lost 2 bases and 3 bases respectively, with 6 bases between them. CDR3 amino acids: CASSLLMTDTQYF. CDR3 sequence (DNA): TGTGCCAGCAGCTTATTAATGACAGATACGCAGTATTTT.

The chain recombines TRBV28 with TRBJ2-2; 14 bases are shared with TRBD2. The trim removed 3 bases at V and 8 bases at J, leaving 14 bases unmatched. The V gene's germline CDR1 is MDHEN and CDR2 SYDVKM. The CDR3 covers 19 residues. The CDR3 region is CASSLVGLAGGGPEGELFF. The CDR3 DNA reads TGTGCCAGCAGTTTGGTTGGACTAGCGGGAGGAGGTCCGGAGGGGGAGCTGTTTTTT.